The 30 T cell receptor beta chains below come from one sample, sequenced in a study of cytomegalovirus exposure and HLA in healthy donors. The PCR contained 60 Vbeta and 13 Jbeta primers. The repertoire was sequenced with immunoSEQ multiplex PCR; TCRdb's copy has only in-frame clones and lacks some. The sample records roughly 150,000 clones, 80% to 90% being singletons. Input material: PBMCs. The receptors originated from a woman in her late teens or twenties in good health and CMV-seronegative.

V usage is TRBV7-8 and J usage is TRBJ2-5, with TRBD2 matching 12 bases. Judging by the DNA end, TRBJ2-7 fits better; the J call may be wrong. CDR1 and CDR2 from the germline V gene are SGHVS and FQNEAQ. The CDR3 totals 16 residues. The DNA of the CDR3 is TGTGCCAGCAGCTTAGGAGGGCTAGCGGGGGGGCCCGAGCAGTACTTC. Translating gives CASSLGGLAGGPEQYF.

This rearrangement joins TRBV5-1 to TRBJ2-5; unclear D gene. CDR1 SGHRS and CDR2 YFSETQ come from the germline V gene. V gave up 1 base and J gave up 3 bases, with 10 bases separating them. The CDR3 is made up of 14 amino acids. CDR3 amino acids: CASSLLSTKETQYF. For the CDR3, the DNA is TGCGCCAGCAGCTTGCTCAGTACGAAAGAGACCCAGTACTTC.

The V call is TRBV6-6, the J call TRBJ2-4; 12 bases are shared with TRBD2. The trim removed 7 bases at V and 15 bases at J, leaving 10 bases unmatched. The germline V gene encodes CDR1 MNHNY and CDR2 SVGAGI (reference sequence). The CDR3 runs 13 residues. CDR3 loop: CASTRTSGVNWYF. CDR3 coding DNA: TGTGCCAGCACCCGGACTAGCGGGGTCAATTGGTACTTC.

The chain recombines TRBV30 with TRBJ2-3; D may be TRBD1 (5 bases). V lost 5 bases to trimming and J lost 5 bases, with 20 bases between them. The V gene's germline CDR1 is GTSNPN and CDR2 SVGIG (reference sequence). The length of the CDR3 is 15 residues. CDR3 DNA sequence: TGTGCCTGGGCAGATATAGGGGTTGTGGAAGATACGCAGTATTTT. Translated: CAWADIGVVEDTQYF.

V is TRBV4-2 and J is TRBJ2-1; D is possibly TRBD2 (6 bases). The CDR3 consists of 13 residues. Germline CDR1 and CDR2: LGHNA and YNFKEQ. V was shortened by 4 bases and J by 8 bases, with 12 bases between the two germline ends. CDR3: CASSPERRDEQFF. The CDR3 DNA follows: TGTGCCAGCAGCCCAGAACGGAGGGATGAGCAGTTCTTC.

The chain recombines TRBV6-1 with TRBJ1-3; D may be TRBD1 (6 bases). The CDR3 sequence is 14 residues long. The germline V gene has CDR1 MNHNS and CDR2 SASEGT. Trimming stripped 11 bases from V and 6 bases from J, with 20 bases between. DNA of the CDR3: TGTGCCGGAAGGGGGGGGACCCTTCAAAACACCATATATTTT. Translation: CAGRGGTLQNTIYF.

This clone was recorded a few times. The CDR3 coding sequence is TGTGCCAGCAGCGTAGATTACAGGGGGCTTAACTATGGCTACACCTTC. This sequence encodes CASSVDYRGLNYGYTF. The chain has TRBV9 and TRBJ1-2; 9 bases match TRBD1. This CDR3 spans 16 amino acids. Germline CDR1 reads SGDLS; CDR2 reads YYNGEE. V was clipped by 0 bases and J by 1 base; unmatched bases: 4.

The rearrangement links TRBV6-1 to TRBJ1-2; D is uncertain. Per the germline V gene, CDR1 is MNHNS and CDR2 is SASEGT. V lost 6 bases and J 0 bases, leaving 5 bases between the germline ends. The CDR3 is 12 amino acids. CDR3 protein: CASRFANYGYTF. The CDR3 DNA reads as TGTGCCAGCAGGTTCGCTAACTATGGCTACACCTTC.

The V gene is TRBV27, the J gene TRBJ2-3; TRBD1 matches at 9 bases. J was trimmed by 4 bases and V by 6 bases; bases with no gene match: 5. From germline, CDR1 is MNHEY and CDR2 SMNVEV (reference sequence). This CDR3 is built from 14 residues. CDR3 residues: CASSHRGQADTQYF. DNA of the CDR3: TGTGCCAGCAGCCACAGGGGGCAAGCAGATACGCAGTATTTT.

The rearrangement links TRBV4-2 to TRBJ2-7; no reliable D call. The V and J ends lost 0 bases and 1 base respectively, with 10 bases between them. This CDR3 has 15 residues. Per germline, CDR1 LGHNA and CDR2 YNFKEQ. The CDR3 DNA reads TGTGCCAGCAGCCAAGATCAAGGCGGATCCTACGAGCAGTACTTC. The encoded protein is CASSQDQGGSYEQYF.

The chain is built from TRBV29-1 and TRBJ2-7; perhaps TRBD1 as D (6 bases). Germline V gives CDR1 SQVTM, CDR2 ANQGSEA. Trimming took off 4 bases at V and 2 bases at J, with 15 bases between the two ends. The CDR3 runs 14 residues. For the CDR3, the DNA is TGCAGCGTTGTTGGATGGGGGCAAACCTACGAGCAGTACTTC. Translated, it gives CSVVGWGQTYEQYF.

The chain uses TRBV19 and TRBJ2-3, with D possibly TRBD1 on 6 matching bases. The CDR3 contains 16 residues. Germline-derived CDR1 and CDR2 are LNHDA and SQIVND (reference sequence). V lost 4 bases to trimming and J lost 2 bases, with 16 bases between them. The CDR3 DNA reads as TGTGCCAGTAGTAAGGACCCAAGGGGGTTCACAGATACGCAGTATTTT. Translation gives CASSKDPRGFTDTQYF.

In this sample, this clone turned up a few times. The chain is built from TRBV27 and TRBJ1-2; 9 nucleotides agree with TRBD1. The CDR3 runs 14 residues. The V gene's germline CDR1 is MNHEY and CDR2 SMNVEV (reference sequence). V shed 5 bases and J 4 bases; nucleotides not matched to a gene: 5. CDR3 sequence: CASSPGTGSYGYTF. The CDR3 DNA is TGTGCCAGCAGTCCCGGGACAGGGAGCTATGGCTACACCTTC.

The chain's CDR3 is CASSYRTGDSSYEQYF. The CDR3 DNA sequence: TGTGCCAGCAGTTACAGGACAGGCGACAGCTCCTACGAGCAGTACTTC. V is TRBV28 and J is TRBJ2-7; 7 bases align to TRBD1. Germline V gene lookup returns CDR1 MDHEN and CDR2 SYDVKM. V was pared by 4 bases and J by 0 bases, with 9 bases of the junction left unmatched. CDR3 length: 16 amino acids.

This rearrangement joins TRBV28 to TRBJ2-7; TRBD1 agrees at 7 bases. The CDR3 spans 14 residues. CDR1 and CDR2 (germline): MDHEN, SYDVKM. V lost 6 bases and J lost 3; bases outside the gene matches: 8. Written as DNA, the CDR3 is TGTGCCAGCAGGACAGGGTTGAGTTACTACGAGCAGTACTTC. Translated, it gives CASRTGLSYYEQYF.

This chain uses TRBV23-1 with TRBJ1-1; 8 bases match TRBD1. TRBV23-1 is known as an ORF, though its function is uncertain. J was trimmed by 3 bases and V by 9 bases; bases with no gene match: 15. The CDR3 spans 16 residues. CDR3 sequence reads: CASTQGAAPFYTEAFF. In nucleotides, the CDR3 is TGCGCCAGTACGCAGGGGGCGGCACCATTTTACACTGAAGCTTTCTTT.

This chain joins TRBV10-1 and TRBJ1-6; no clear D. V lost 6 bases to trimming and J lost 9 bases, with 18 bases between them. The CDR3 sequence is 15 residues long. Per germline, CDR1 WNHNN and CDR2 SYGVQD (reference sequence). CDR3 in DNA: TGCGCCAGCAGGAAGAGGCTTCTAATTCGTTCACCCCTCCACTTT. This translates into CASRKRLLIRSPLHF.

Only a few counts were recorded for this clone. The V call is TRBV29-1, the J call TRBJ2-7; 14 bases match TRBD2. Germline V lookup: CDR1 SQVTM, CDR2 ANQGSEA. J gave up 5 bases and V 1 base, and 4 bases lay outside the gene matches. CDR3 length: 15 amino acids. CDR3 DNA: TGCAGCGTTGAAGGGGGACTAGCGGGGGCAAACGAGCAGTACTTC. Its translation: CSVEGGLAGANEQYF.

This CDR3 reads CASSLAGAYTEAFF. DNA of the CDR3: TGTGCCAGCAGCTTAGCAGGGGCCTACACTGAAGCTTTCTTT. The rearrangement uses TRBV7-2 and TRBJ1-1; TRBD1 is a possible D gene (5 bases). The germline V and J ends were trimmed by 0 bases and 3 bases, with 8 bases remaining between them. This CDR3 comprises 14 residues. Germline lookup yields CDR1 SGHTA and CDR2 FQGNSA.

The table lists this clone with a count of one. The chain recombines TRBV27 with TRBJ2-7; 12 bases fit TRBD2. Germline V lookup: CDR1 MNHEY, CDR2 SMNVEV (reference sequence). The V gene end was trimmed by 8 bases and the J gene end by 5 bases; junction bases not matched to a gene: 13. CDR3 length: 16 amino acids. CDR3 nucleotides: TGTGCCAGCGGACAACACGCTAGCGGGAGGGCCAACGAGCAGTACTTC. The encoded protein is CASGQHASGRANEQYF.

This clone has only one observation. V usage is TRBV27 and J usage is TRBJ1-1; D gene uncertain. Trimming pared 3 bases from V and 2 bases from J, leaving 13 bases between. Germline V gene data show CDR1 as MNHEY and CDR2 as SMNVEV (reference sequence). The CDR3 extends over 15 amino acids. The DNA for the CDR3 is TGTGCCAGCAGTTTTCAGTGGGCAGTCAACACTGAAGCTTTCTTT. It translates to CASSFQWAVNTEAFF.

The chain combines TRBV10-3 with TRBJ2-1; TRBD1 matches at 7 bases. The CDR3 runs to 15 residues. Germline lookup yields CDR1 ENHRY and CDR2 SYGVKD. After removal of 0 bases from V and 6 bases from J, the junction contained 5 bases not matched to a gene. This CDR3 is CAISESRAGGNEQFF. Written as DNA, the CDR3 is TGTGCCATCAGTGAGTCTCGGGCAGGGGGCAATGAGCAGTTCTTC.

The V call is TRBV5-6, the J call TRBJ1-5; D uncertain. This CDR3 is built from 12 residues. The germline CDR1 and CDR2 sequences are SGHDT and YYEEEE. V was clipped by 1 base and J by 3 bases, with 2 bases between them. The CDR3 sequence is CASSLYNQPQHF. CDR3 coding DNA: TGTGCCAGCAGCTTGTACAATCAGCCCCAGCATTTT.

The DNA for the CDR3 is TGTGCCAGCAGTGAAGGGGGCGGTTTTGAGCAGTTCTTC. The encoded protein is CASSEGGGFEQFF. The rearrangement uses TRBV6-1 and TRBJ2-1; weak D call: TRBD1 (5 bases). The CDR3 is 13 residues long. Germline CDR1 MNHNS, CDR2 SASEGT. Trimming pared 1 base from V and 9 bases from J, leaving 10 bases between.

The gene calls are TRBV7-8 and TRBJ2-7; possible D gene TRBD2, 6 bases. Trimming removed 3 bases at V and 1 base at J, with 7 bases between. The CDR3 totals 13 residues. Germline values: CDR1 SGHVS, CDR2 FQNEAQ. CDR3 in amino acids: CASSFSGSYEQYF. In DNA form, the CDR3 reads TGTGCCAGCAGCTTTAGCGGTTCCTACGAGCAGTACTTC.

This clone was picked up one time. The chain combines TRBV5-1 with TRBJ1-2; 7 bases agree with TRBD1. Unmatched junction bases numbered 6, after V lost 0 bases and J lost 4 bases. CDR1 is SGHRS, CDR2 YFSETQ, per germline. The CDR3 length is 15 residues. CDR3 residues: CASSLGIGGVYGYTF. CDR3 DNA: TGCGCCAGCAGCTTGGGTATAGGGGGCGTCTATGGCTACACCTTC.

A remark on this clone: The junction and the germline gene differ at one end; a read error may be behind it. This chain joins TRBV5-1 and TRBJ2-4; 7 nucleotides match TRBD1. CDR1 and CDR2 (germline): SGHRS, YFSETQ. This CDR3 is 14 amino acids long. As DNA, the CDR3 is TGCGCCAGCAGCTTGGAGGGGGCCAAAGACATTCAGTACTTC. This gives the protein CASSLEGAKDIQYF.

This CDR3 is CASGLVSGQVYQPQHF. The DNA of the CDR3 is TGTGCTAGTGGTTTGGTATCTGGGCAGGTCTACCAGCCCCAGCATTTT. This rearrangement joins TRBV12-5 to TRBJ1-5; D is ambiguous. CDR1 and CDR2 from the germline V gene are LGHNT and FRNRAP. The V gene lost 0 bases and the J gene lost 7 bases, with 16 bases spanning the gap. CDR3 length: 16 residues.

The CDR3 DNA follows: TGTGCCAGCAGCGGAGCAGGGAAGCTTAGCAATCAGCCCCAGCATTTT. It codes for CASSGAGKLSNQPQHF. The chain employs TRBV9 and TRBJ1-5; a possible D gene is TRBD1 (5 bases). Trimming removed 3 bases at V and 0 bases at J, with 13 bases between. CDR1 is SGDLS and CDR2 is YYNGEE in the germline V gene. The CDR3 runs 16 residues. Variable domain in full (rest from reference TRBV9 and TRBJ1-5): DSGVTQTPKHLITATGQRVTLRCSPRSGDLSVYWYQQSLDQGLQFLIQYYNGEERAKGNILERFSAQQFPDLHSELNLSSLELGDSALYFCASSGAGKLSNQPQHFGDGTRLSIL.

This chain connects TRBV11-2 to TRBJ2-7; 10 bases align to TRBD1. The CDR3 is made up of 15 amino acids. V lost 3 bases to trimming and J lost 7 bases; unmatched junction nucleotides: 9. Germline CDR1 and CDR2: SGHAT and FQNNGV. CDR3 sequence reads: CASSFDRGPFVEQYF. The CDR3, as DNA: TGTGCCAGCAGCTTCGACAGGGGGCCGTTTGTGGAGCAGTACTTC. Based on the CDR3 plus reference TRBV11-2 and TRBJ2-7, the full variable domain is EAGVAQSPRYKIIEKRQSVAFWCNPISGHATLYWYQQILGQGPKLLIQFQNNGVVDDSQLPKDRFSAERLKGVDSTLKIQPAKLEDSAVYLCASSFDRGPFVEQYFGPGTRLTVT.